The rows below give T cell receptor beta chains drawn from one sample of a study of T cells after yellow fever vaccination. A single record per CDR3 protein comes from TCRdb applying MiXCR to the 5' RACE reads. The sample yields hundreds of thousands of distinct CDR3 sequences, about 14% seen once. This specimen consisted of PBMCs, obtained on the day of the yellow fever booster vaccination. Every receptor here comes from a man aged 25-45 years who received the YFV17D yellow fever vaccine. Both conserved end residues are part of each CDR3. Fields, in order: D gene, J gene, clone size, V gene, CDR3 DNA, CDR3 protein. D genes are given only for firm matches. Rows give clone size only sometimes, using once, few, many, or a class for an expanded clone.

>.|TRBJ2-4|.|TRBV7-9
TGTGCCAGCAGCCTAAACTGGGACTTAGCCAAAAACATTCAGTACTTC
CASSLNWDLAKNIQYF
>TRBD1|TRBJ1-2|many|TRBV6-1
TGTGCCAGCAGCCCGACAGGGGGCCTTGGCTACACCTTC
CASSPTGGLGYTF
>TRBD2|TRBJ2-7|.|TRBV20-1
TGCAGTGCTAGAGAGGCGGGAGGCCTTACCTACGAGCAGTACTTC
CSAREAGGLTYEQYF
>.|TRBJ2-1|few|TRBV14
TGTGCCAGCGCTTCCGGTTCCTACAATGAGCAGTTCTTC
CASASGSYNEQFF
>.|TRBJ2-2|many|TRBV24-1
TGTGCCACCAGTGATTTGTTCACGGGTACCGGGGAGCTGTTTTTT
CATSDLFTGTGELFF
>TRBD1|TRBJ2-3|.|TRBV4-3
TGCGCCAGCAGCCAAGAGGGACAGGGGATTACAGATACGCAGTATTTT
CASSQEGQGITDTQYF
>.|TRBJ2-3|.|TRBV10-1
TGCGCCACCAGCAAGGACGGGAGTGAAGATACGCAGTATTTT
CATSKDGSEDTQYF
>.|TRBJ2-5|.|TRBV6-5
TGTGCCAGCCAGGGCTCCAGGGAGACCCAGTACTTC
CASQGSRETQYF
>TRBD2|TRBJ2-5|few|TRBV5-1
TGCGCCAGCAGCTTTTGGCTAGCGGGAGATCAAGAGACCCAGTACTTC
CASSFWLAGDQETQYF
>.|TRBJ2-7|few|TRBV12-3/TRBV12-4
TGTGCCAGCAGTTTTTCGGCAGGAGTATACGAGCAGTACTTC
CASSFSAGVYEQYF
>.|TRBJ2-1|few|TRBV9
TGTGCCAGCAGCGGAGCAGGGATGAATGAGCAGTTCTTC
CASSGAGMNEQFF
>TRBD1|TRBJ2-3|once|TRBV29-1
TGCAGCGTTCTGAGGTCGGGACAGGGAGCAGATACGCAGTATTTT
CSVLRSGQGADTQYF
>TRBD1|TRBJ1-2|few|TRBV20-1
TGCAGTGCTAGTCCGACAGGGCTCAATGGCTACACCTTC
CSASPTGLNGYTF
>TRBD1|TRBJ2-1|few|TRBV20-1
TGCAGTGCTACCCAATGGACAGGGAGAGATGAGCAGTTCTTC
CSATQWTGRDEQFF
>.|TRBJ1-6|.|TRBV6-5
TGTGCCAGCAGTTCCTCCGGGGGGGCTTCACCCCTCCACTTT
CASSSSGGASPLHF
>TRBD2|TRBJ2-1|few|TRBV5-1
TGCGCCAGCAGCTCGTCTCTAGCGGACTTTGGAAATGAGCAGTTCTTC
CASSSSLADFGNEQFF
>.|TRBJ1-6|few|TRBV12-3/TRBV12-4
TGTGCCAGCAGTTTTCCCGGTTCACCCCTCCACTTT
CASSFPGSPLHF
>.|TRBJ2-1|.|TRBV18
TGTGCCAGCTCACCATCCCCCCTCCGGACCCACAATGAGCAGTTCTTC
CASSPSPLRTHNEQFF
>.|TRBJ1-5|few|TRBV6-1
TGTGCCAGCAGTAACAATCAGCCCCAGCATTTT
CASSNNQPQHF
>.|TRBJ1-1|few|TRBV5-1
TGCGCCAGCTCGGGGGCGACCACTGAAGCTTTCTTT
CASSGATTEAFF
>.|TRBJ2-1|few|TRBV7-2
TGTGCCAGCAGCCGAGGGGCGGGCCTATACAATGAGCAGTTCTTC
CASSRGAGLYNEQFF
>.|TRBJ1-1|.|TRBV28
TGTGCCAGCAGTTTTACAGGAATAAACACTGAAGCTTTCTTT
CASSFTGINTEAFF
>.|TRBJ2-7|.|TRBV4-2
TGTGCCAGCAGCCGGGGCCGGGGAGGCTCCTACGAGCAGTACTTC
CASSRGRGGSYEQYF
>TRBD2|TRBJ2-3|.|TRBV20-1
TGCAGTGCGCGACTAGCGGGAGTTGCCGCCCGGCTGTATTTT
CSARLAGVAARLYF
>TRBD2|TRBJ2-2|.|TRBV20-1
TGCAGTGCTAGATCCGGGTTAGCGGGAGGGATTTTT
CSARSGLAGGIF
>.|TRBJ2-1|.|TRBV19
TGTGCCAGTAGTATAGACGGACGAACCTTGGAGTTCTTC
CASSIDGRTLEFF
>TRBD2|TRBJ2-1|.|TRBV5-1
TGCGCCAGCAGCACAAGCGGGAGGGCCGACACTGAGCAGTTCTTC
CASSTSGRADTEQFF
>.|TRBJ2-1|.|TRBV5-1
TGCGCCAGCAGCTTGCCGGACCGGGGAAGCTCCTACAATGAGCAGTTCTTC
CASSLPDRGSSYNEQFF
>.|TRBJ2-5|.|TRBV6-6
TGTGCCAGCAGCTTCACCGAGGGGACCCAGTACTTC
CASSFTEGTQYF
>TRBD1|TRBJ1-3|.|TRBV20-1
TGCAGTGCCACACAGGGGGCTGATGGAAACACCATATATTTT
CSATQGADGNTIYF
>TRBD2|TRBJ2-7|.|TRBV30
TGTGCCTGGAGGGCCCGACTAGCGGGGCCCTGGGAGCAGTACTTC
CAWRARLAGPWEQYF
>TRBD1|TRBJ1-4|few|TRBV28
TGTGCCAGCAGTCGAACAGGGCCCGACAGGGAGGGATTTGAAAAACTGTTTTTT
CASSRTGPDREGFEKLFF
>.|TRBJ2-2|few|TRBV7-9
TGTGCCAGCAGCTTAGCGTCCGGGGAGCTGTTTTTT
CASSLASGELFF
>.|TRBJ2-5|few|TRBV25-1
TGTGCCAGCAGTGAATCCGGCCCACTTAAGGGAACCGCTCAGTACTTC
CASSESGPLKGTAQYF
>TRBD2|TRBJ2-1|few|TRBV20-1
TGCAGTGCTAGTGAGAGCGGGACCTACAATGAGCAGTTCTTC
CSASESGTYNEQFF
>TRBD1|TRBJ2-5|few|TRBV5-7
TGTGCCAGCACCTTTCGTCGGGGACAGGGGGGACAAGAGACCCAGTACTTC
CASTFRRGQGGQETQYF
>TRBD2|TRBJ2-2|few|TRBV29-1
TGCAGCGTTGAAATGTTTAGCGGGAGGCCCACCGGGGAGCTGTTTTTT
CSVEMFSGRPTGELFF
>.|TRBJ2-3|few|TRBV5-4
TGTGCCAGCAGCTTGAGGCCCGGGGGTACGGATACGCAGTATTTT
CASSLRPGGTDTQYF
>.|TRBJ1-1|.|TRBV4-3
TGCGCCAGCAGCCAAGGGGCCGGGGGAAGGAACACTGAAGCTTTCTTT
CASSQGAGGRNTEAFF
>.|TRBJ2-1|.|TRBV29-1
TGCAGCGTTGATGCGGGTTACAATGAGCAGTTCTTC
CSVDAGYNEQFF
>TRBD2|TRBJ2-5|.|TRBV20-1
TGCAGTGCTAGAGCCCGTGGACTAGCGGGAATGGAAGAGACCCAGTACTTC
CSARARGLAGMEETQYF
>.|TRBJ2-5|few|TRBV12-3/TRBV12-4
TGTGCCAGCAGTTTAAGAGTGGCCCAAGAGACCCAGTACTTC
CASSLRVAQETQYF
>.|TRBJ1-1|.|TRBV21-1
TGTGCCAGCAGCAAGGAGGGGGCAAACAGGGGGCAGTTTGTCATGAACACTGAAGCTTTCTTT
CASSKEGANRGQFVMNTEAFF
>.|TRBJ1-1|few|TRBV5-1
TGCGCCAGCAGCTTGAAGGAGATTAACACTGAAGCTTTCTTT
CASSLKEINTEAFF
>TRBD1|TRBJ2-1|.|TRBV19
TGTGCCACCGAGAGGACAGGGTACTCCAATGAGCAGTTCTTC
CATERTGYSNEQFF
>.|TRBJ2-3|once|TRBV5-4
TGTGCCAGCAGTAAAGGGACAACTTTCCCTACAGATACGCAGTATTTT
CASSKGTTFPTDTQYF
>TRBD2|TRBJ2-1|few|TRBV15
TGTGCCACCAGCCGGACTAGCGCGAGCTCCTACAATGAGCAGTTCTTC
CATSRTSASSYNEQFF
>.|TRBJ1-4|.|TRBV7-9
TGTGCCAGCAGCAAAGACGGAGGGAGGGATGAAAAACTGTTTTTT
CASSKDGGRDEKLFF
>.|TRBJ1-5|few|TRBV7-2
TGTGCCAGCACCCCAGGCCTCACAGGGCAGCCCCAGCATTTT
CASTPGLTGQPQHF
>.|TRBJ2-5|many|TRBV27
TGTGCCAGCAGTTTGGGACACTTGGTTGCGGAGGAGACCCAGTACTTC
CASSLGHLVAEETQYF
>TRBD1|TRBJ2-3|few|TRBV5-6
TGTGCCAGCAGCCCTCTGGGGACAGGGCTCAACACAGATACGCAGTATTTT
CASSPLGTGLNTDTQYF
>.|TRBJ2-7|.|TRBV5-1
TGCGCCAGCGGTATTCATGACGAGCAGTACTTC
CASGIHDEQYF
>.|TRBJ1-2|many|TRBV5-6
TGTGCCAGCAGCTCGTGGGGATTAATTCTTGACTATGGCTACACCTTC
CASSSWGLILDYGYTF
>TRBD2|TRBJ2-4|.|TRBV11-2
TGTGCCAGCAGCTTAGAGGCACTAGCGGGAGTTAAGGCCAAAAACATTCAGTACTTC
CASSLEALAGVKAKNIQYF
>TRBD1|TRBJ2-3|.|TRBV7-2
TGTGCCAGCAGCCGCGGGACAGGGGACGTGGATACGCAGTATTTT
CASSRGTGDVDTQYF
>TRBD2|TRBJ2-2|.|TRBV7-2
TGTGCCAGCAGCTTAGCAAGTAGGCGGGGGACCGGGGAGCTGTTTTTT
CASSLASRRGTGELFF
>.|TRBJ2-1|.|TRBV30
TGTGCCTGGAGCGCCCGGACTGTGGAGGGGCGCAAGAATGAGCAGTTCTTC
CAWSARTVEGRKNEQFF
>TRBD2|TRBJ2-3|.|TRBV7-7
TGTGCTAGCAGTCCGGGGCGGCTAGCGGGCGCAGATACGCAGTATTTT
CASSPGRLAGADTQYF
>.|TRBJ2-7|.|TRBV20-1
TGCAGTGCCCCAGTGAACAGGGTAAACGAGCAGTACTTC
CSAPVNRVNEQYF